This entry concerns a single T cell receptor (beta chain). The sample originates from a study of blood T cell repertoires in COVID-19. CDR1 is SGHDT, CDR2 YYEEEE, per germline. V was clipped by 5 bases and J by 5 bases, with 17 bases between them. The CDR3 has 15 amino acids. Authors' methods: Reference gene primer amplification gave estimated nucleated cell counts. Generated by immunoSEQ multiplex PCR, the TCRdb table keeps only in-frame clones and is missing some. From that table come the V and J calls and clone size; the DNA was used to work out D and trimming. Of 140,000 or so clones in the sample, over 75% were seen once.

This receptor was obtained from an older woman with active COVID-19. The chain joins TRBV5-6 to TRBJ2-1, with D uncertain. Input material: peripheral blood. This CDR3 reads CASRPVTERNNEQFF. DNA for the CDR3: TGTGCCAGCAGACCGGTAACGGAGCGAAACAATGAGCAGTTCTTC.